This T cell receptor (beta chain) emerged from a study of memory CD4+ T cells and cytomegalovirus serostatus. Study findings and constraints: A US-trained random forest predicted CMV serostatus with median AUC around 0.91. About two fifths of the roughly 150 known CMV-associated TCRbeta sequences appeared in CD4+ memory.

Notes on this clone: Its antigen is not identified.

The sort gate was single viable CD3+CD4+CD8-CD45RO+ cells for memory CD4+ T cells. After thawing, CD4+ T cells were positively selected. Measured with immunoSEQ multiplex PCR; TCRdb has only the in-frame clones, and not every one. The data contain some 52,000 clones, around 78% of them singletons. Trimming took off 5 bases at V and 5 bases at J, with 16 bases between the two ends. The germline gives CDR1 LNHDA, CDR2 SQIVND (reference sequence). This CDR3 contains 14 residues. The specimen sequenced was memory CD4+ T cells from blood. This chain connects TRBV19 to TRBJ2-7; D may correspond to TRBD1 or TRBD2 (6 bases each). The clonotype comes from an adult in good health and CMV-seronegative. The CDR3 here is CASSAQGGVHEQYF. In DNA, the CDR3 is TGTGCCAGTAGTGCACAGGGAGGAGTCCACGAGCAGTACTTC.